The rows below give T cell receptor beta chains drawn from one sample of a study of blood T cell repertoires in COVID-19. Measured with immunoSEQ multiplex PCR; TCRdb has only the in-frame clones, and not every one. This sample has around 100,000 clones; about 91% occur once, and the top ten carry 5%. The sample taken for sequencing was peripheral blood. Every receptor here comes from a human donor in a cohort sampled during active COVID-19. The CDR3 runs from the conserved cysteine through the conserved F or W. A D gene is named only where the DNA matches it firmly. Where a row states a size, it is once, few, many or the class of an expanded clone; other rows omit it.

clone_size: -; d_call: TRBD2; v_call: TRBV4-1; j_call: TRBJ2-3; cdr3_length: 15; cdr3_nt: TGCGCCAGCAGCCAAGTAGGCGGGAGGACAGATACGCAGTATTTT; cdr3_aa: CASSQVGGRTDTQYF
clone_size: -; d_call: -; v_call: TRBV11-2; j_call: TRBJ2-7; cdr3_length: 13; cdr3_nt: TGTGCCAGCAGCTTAGGACAGTACTACGAGCAGTACTTC; cdr3_aa: CASSLGQYYEQYF
clone_size: -; d_call: -; v_call: TRBV10-3; j_call: TRBJ1-1; cdr3_length: 12; cdr3_nt: TGTGCCATCAGTGATGGGGGCTACGGGGCTTTCTTT; cdr3_aa: CAISDGGYGAFF
clone_size: -; d_call: TRBD2; v_call: TRBV2; j_call: TRBJ2-5; cdr3_length: 16; cdr3_nt: TGTGCCAGCAGTGGGGGGGGACTAGCGGGACAAGAGACCCAGTACTTC; cdr3_aa: CASSGGGLAGQETQYF
clone_size: -; d_call: TRBD1; v_call: TRBV5-1; j_call: TRBJ2-2; cdr3_length: 17; cdr3_nt: TGCGCCAGCAGCTTGGCCGTGGCAGGGGGCGCAGGCGGGGAGCTGTTTTTT; cdr3_aa: CASSLAVAGGAGGELFF
clone_size: -; d_call: TRBD2; v_call: TRBV5-4; j_call: TRBJ2-3; cdr3_length: 17; cdr3_nt: TGTGCCAGCAGCCCAGGACTAGCGGGCCCCCAGGTGGATACGCAGTATTTT; cdr3_aa: CASSPGLAGPQVDTQYF
clone_size: -; d_call: -; v_call: TRBV18; j_call: TRBJ1-1; cdr3_length: 13; cdr3_nt: TGTGCCAGCTCACAGGGGTTGAACACTGAAGCTTTCTTT; cdr3_aa: CASSQGLNTEAFF
clone_size: -; d_call: -; v_call: TRBV14; j_call: TRBJ2-3; cdr3_length: 14; cdr3_nt: TGTGCCAGCAGCCGGACACTGAGCACAGATACGCAGTATTTT; cdr3_aa: CASSRTLSTDTQYF
clone_size: -; d_call: -; v_call: TRBV10-3; j_call: TRBJ2-2; cdr3_length: 15; cdr3_nt: TGTGCCATCAGTGAGTCGGTTGGGGGGACCGGGGAGCTGTTTTTT; cdr3_aa: CAISESVGGTGELFF
clone_size: -; d_call: TRBD2; v_call: TRBV4-1; j_call: TRBJ2-7; cdr3_length: 20; cdr3_nt: TGCGCCAGCAGCCAAGATTGGGGGGCATCTAGCGGGAGGGCCTTGGAGGAGCAGTACTTC; cdr3_aa: CASSQDWGASSGRALEEQYF
clone_size: -; d_call: TRBD1; v_call: TRBV5-6; j_call: TRBJ1-6; cdr3_length: 17; cdr3_nt: TGTGCCAGCAGCTTGGCAACTGGGACAGGAGAAGCTTCACCCCTCCACTTT; cdr3_aa: CASSLATGTGEASPLHF
clone_size: -; d_call: -; v_call: TRBV5-1; j_call: TRBJ2-2; cdr3_length: 14; cdr3_nt: TGCGCCAGCAGCTGGAGCGAGAACACCGGGGAGCTGTTTTTT; cdr3_aa: CASSWSENTGELFF
clone_size: -; d_call: -; v_call: TRBV6-1; j_call: TRBJ1-4; cdr3_length: 13; cdr3_nt: TGTGCCAGCAGTGAACAATCGGGTGAAAAACTGTTTTTT; cdr3_aa: CASSEQSGEKLFF
clone_size: -; d_call: TRBD2; v_call: TRBV6-5; j_call: TRBJ2-1; cdr3_length: 13; cdr3_nt: TGTGCCAGCAATAGGGCGGGAGTCGATGAGCAGTTCTTC; cdr3_aa: CASNRAGVDEQFF
clone_size: -; d_call: -; v_call: TRBV6-1; j_call: TRBJ2-5; cdr3_length: 14; cdr3_nt: TGTGCCAGCAGTGAATCCGCGGACCAAGAGACCCAGTACTTC; cdr3_aa: CASSESADQETQYF
clone_size: -; d_call: -; v_call: TRBV19; j_call: TRBJ2-7; cdr3_length: 20; cdr3_nt: TGTGCCAGTAGTATAGGGTCGAGGGACTTGCTTGCGGGAAGCTCCTACGAGCAGTACTTC; cdr3_aa: CASSIGSRDLLAGSSYEQYF
clone_size: few; d_call: TRBD1; v_call: TRBV14; j_call: TRBJ1-1; cdr3_length: 20; cdr3_nt: TGTGCCAGCAGCCGTCACTTAGGTTCCAGGACAGGGGGCAGGAACACTGAAGCTTTCTTT; cdr3_aa: CASSRHLGSRTGGRNTEAFF
clone_size: few; d_call: TRBD1; v_call: TRBV6-4; j_call: TRBJ2-3; cdr3_length: 14; cdr3_nt: TGTGCCAGCAGTGACTCGTCCAGGGGGCCCACGCAGTATTTT; cdr3_aa: CASSDSSRGPTQYF
clone_size: -; d_call: -; v_call: TRBV7-3; j_call: TRBJ1-1; cdr3_length: 13; cdr3_nt: TGTGCCAGCAAACGGACAGTGAACACTGAAGCTTTCTTT; cdr3_aa: CASKRTVNTEAFF
clone_size: -; d_call: TRBD2; v_call: TRBV10-3; j_call: TRBJ2-1; cdr3_length: 15; cdr3_nt: TGTGCCATCAGAGGTACTCGAACTAGCGCCGATGAGCAGTTCTTC; cdr3_aa: CAIRGTRTSADEQFF
clone_size: -; d_call: -; v_call: TRBV28; j_call: TRBJ2-4; cdr3_length: 11; cdr3_nt: TGTGCCAGCAGTCCCCGGACAGAACAGTACTTC; cdr3_aa: CASSPRTEQYF
clone_size: -; d_call: -; v_call: TRBV4-1; j_call: TRBJ2-7; cdr3_length: 14; cdr3_nt: TGCGCCAGCAGCCCGTACAGCTCAACCTACGAGCAGTACTTC; cdr3_aa: CASSPYSSTYEQYF
clone_size: -; d_call: TRBD2; v_call: TRBV7-2; j_call: TRBJ2-7; cdr3_length: 15; cdr3_nt: TGTGCCAGCAGCTCCCCGGCTAGCGGGAGAGGCGAGCAGTACTTC; cdr3_aa: CASSSPASGRGEQYF
clone_size: -; d_call: -; v_call: TRBV4-3; j_call: TRBJ2-2; cdr3_length: 17; cdr3_nt: TGCGCCAGCAGCCAAGCCTTCCCCTTCACTAACACCGGGGAGCTGTTTTTT; cdr3_aa: CASSQAFPFTNTGELFF
clone_size: once; d_call: TRBD1; v_call: TRBV30; j_call: TRBJ1-6; cdr3_length: 13; cdr3_nt: TGTGCCTGGACCGGACAGGGGAATTCACCCCTCCACTTT; cdr3_aa: CAWTGQGNSPLHF
clone_size: -; d_call: -; v_call: TRBV20-1; j_call: TRBJ2-5; cdr3_length: 12; cdr3_nt: TGCAGTGCTAGTTCTGGAGAGAAGACCCAGTACTTC; cdr3_aa: CSASSGEKTQYF
clone_size: -; d_call: TRBD1; v_call: TRBV6-5; j_call: TRBJ1-2; cdr3_length: 14; cdr3_nt: TGTGCCAGCAGCCAGGGAAACAGGGGAGATGGCTACACCTTC; cdr3_aa: CASSQGNRGDGYTF
clone_size: -; d_call: -; v_call: TRBV6-2/TRBV6-3; j_call: TRBJ1-2; cdr3_length: 17; cdr3_nt: TGTGCCAGCAGTCCAGGTGGAACTCACGGACTTAACTATGGCTACACCTTC; cdr3_aa: CASSPGGTHGLNYGYTF
clone_size: -; d_call: TRBD2; v_call: TRBV18; j_call: TRBJ2-1; cdr3_length: 17; cdr3_nt: TGTGCCAGCTCACCGGGGACTAGCGGGAGTTGGGACAATGAGCAGTTCTTC; cdr3_aa: CASSPGTSGSWDNEQFF
clone_size: -; d_call: -; v_call: TRBV25-1; j_call: TRBJ2-7; cdr3_length: 15; cdr3_nt: TGTGCCAGCAGTGAATACAAGGGGCACTCCTACGAGCAGTACTTC; cdr3_aa: CASSEYKGHSYEQYF
clone_size: -; d_call: -; v_call: TRBV15; j_call: TRBJ1-1; cdr3_length: 16; cdr3_nt: TGTGCCACCAGCAGTTGGGGGGTAGTCGGGAACACTGAAGCTTTCTTT; cdr3_aa: CATSSWGVVGNTEAFF
clone_size: once; d_call: -; v_call: TRBV6-5; j_call: TRBJ1-5; cdr3_length: 14; cdr3_nt: TGTGCCAGCAGTCTACAAGCGGATAATCAGCCCCAGCATTTT; cdr3_aa: CASSLQADNQPQHF
clone_size: -; d_call: TRBD2; v_call: TRBV6-4; j_call: TRBJ2-1; cdr3_length: 15; cdr3_nt: TGTGCCAGCAGTGTACTAGCGGGAGGGTACAATGAGCAGTTCTTC; cdr3_aa: CASSVLAGGYNEQFF
clone_size: -; d_call: -; v_call: TRBV7-2; j_call: TRBJ2-7; cdr3_length: 14; cdr3_nt: TGTGCCAGCAGCTTAGCGCCAGGGACCTACGAGCAGTACTTC; cdr3_aa: CASSLAPGTYEQYF
clone_size: once; d_call: -; v_call: TRBV5-8; j_call: TRBJ2-7; cdr3_length: 15; cdr3_nt: TGTGCCAGCAGCTCTCAGGGTCGGAGGGGCGGCGAGCAGTACTTC; cdr3_aa: CASSSQGRRGGEQYF
clone_size: -; d_call: TRBD2; v_call: TRBV7-6; j_call: TRBJ2-3; cdr3_length: 20; cdr3_nt: TGTGCCAGCAGCCTTTCAGTTTCCGGGACTAGCGACCCCTACACAGATACGCAGTATTTT; cdr3_aa: CASSLSVSGTSDPYTDTQYF
clone_size: -; d_call: TRBD2; v_call: TRBV5-1; j_call: TRBJ2-5; cdr3_length: 16; cdr3_nt: TGCGCCAGCAAGAGGGGGACTAGCGGGAGTACAGAGACCCAGTACTTC; cdr3_aa: CASKRGTSGSTETQYF
clone_size: -; d_call: TRBD2; v_call: TRBV13; j_call: TRBJ2-7; cdr3_length: 15; cdr3_nt: TGTGCCAGCAGTCCACGGCTACTAGCGGACTACGAGCAGTACTTC; cdr3_aa: CASSPRLLADYEQYF
clone_size: -; d_call: TRBD2; v_call: TRBV2; j_call: TRBJ2-1; cdr3_length: 15; cdr3_nt: TGTGCCAGCAGTGTAGAGCGGGAGGGCCTGAATGAGCAGTTCTTC; cdr3_aa: CASSVEREGLNEQFF
clone_size: -; d_call: -; v_call: TRBV27; j_call: TRBJ2-7; cdr3_length: 15; cdr3_nt: TGTGCCAGCAGCTACATCACAGGGGGGGTCTACGAGCAGTACTTC; cdr3_aa: CASSYITGGVYEQYF
clone_size: -; d_call: TRBD1; v_call: TRBV5-6; j_call: TRBJ1-5; cdr3_length: 12; cdr3_nt: TGTGCCAGCCACAGGGGCCGGCAGCCCCAGCATTTT; cdr3_aa: CASHRGRQPQHF
clone_size: -; d_call: -; v_call: TRBV5-1; j_call: TRBJ2-7; cdr3_length: 16; cdr3_nt: TGCGCCAGCAGCCCTGAACCGGGACTGCCAACCTACGAGCAGTACTTC; cdr3_aa: CASSPEPGLPTYEQYF
clone_size: -; d_call: -; v_call: TRBV18; j_call: TRBJ1-1; cdr3_length: 15; cdr3_nt: TGTGCCAGCTCACCAGGTAGACAGGAGAACACTGAAGCTTTCTTT; cdr3_aa: CASSPGRQENTEAFF
clone_size: -; d_call: -; v_call: TRBV9; j_call: TRBJ1-5; cdr3_length: 14; cdr3_nt: TGTGCCAGCAGCGTAGGACAGTCCAATCAGCCCCAGCATTTT; cdr3_aa: CASSVGQSNQPQHF
clone_size: -; d_call: TRBD1; v_call: TRBV11-2; j_call: TRBJ1-2; cdr3_length: 17; cdr3_nt: TGTGCCAGCAGCTCGCACCGGGGACAGGGGGTGACCTATGGCTACACCTTC; cdr3_aa: CASSSHRGQGVTYGYTF
clone_size: -; d_call: -; v_call: TRBV11-2; j_call: TRBJ1-1; cdr3_length: 16; cdr3_nt: TGTGCCAGCAGCTTAGGGGGAGTGGGGATGAACACTGAAGCTTTCTTT; cdr3_aa: CASSLGGVGMNTEAFF
clone_size: -; d_call: -; v_call: TRBV7-9; j_call: TRBJ1-1; cdr3_length: 13; cdr3_nt: TGTGCCAGCAGCATTCAGGGGTACACTGAAGCTTTCTTT; cdr3_aa: CASSIQGYTEAFF
clone_size: few; d_call: TRBD1; v_call: TRBV27; j_call: TRBJ1-2; cdr3_length: 16; cdr3_nt: TGTGCCAGCAGTTTATATCCTGACAGGGCTAACTATGGCTACACCTTC; cdr3_aa: CASSLYPDRANYGYTF
clone_size: few; d_call: TRBD2; v_call: TRBV11-2; j_call: TRBJ2-7; cdr3_length: 15; cdr3_nt: TGTGCCAGCAGCTCGGGGACTAGCGGGTACTACGAGCAGTACTTC; cdr3_aa: CASSSGTSGYYEQYF
clone_size: -; d_call: -; v_call: TRBV6-5; j_call: TRBJ2-7; cdr3_length: 13; cdr3_nt: TGTGCCAGCACGTACAGGGAGACCTACGAGCAGTACTTC; cdr3_aa: CASTYRETYEQYF
clone_size: many; d_call: TRBD1; v_call: TRBV12-3/TRBV12-4; j_call: TRBJ2-7; cdr3_length: 12; cdr3_nt: TGTGCCAGCAGTTCCTCGGACAGGGGTCGAGGCTTC; cdr3_aa: CASSSSDRGRGF
clone_size: -; d_call: TRBD2; v_call: TRBV4-1; j_call: TRBJ2-5; cdr3_length: 15; cdr3_nt: TGCGCCAGCAGCCAAACGGGACTAGCGGGAGAGACCCAGTACTTC; cdr3_aa: CASSQTGLAGETQYF
clone_size: -; d_call: -; v_call: TRBV6-5; j_call: TRBJ2-5; cdr3_length: 13; cdr3_nt: TGTGCCAGCAGTTACCAGGCCCAAGAGACCCAGTACTTC; cdr3_aa: CASSYQAQETQYF
clone_size: -; d_call: TRBD2; v_call: TRBV19; j_call: TRBJ2-1; cdr3_length: 20; cdr3_nt: TGTGCCAGTAGTACCTCCGCAGGTGCGGGACTAGCGGGAGGGCGGGGTGAGCAGTTCTTC; cdr3_aa: CASSTSAGAGLAGGRGEQFF
clone_size: -; d_call: TRBD2; v_call: TRBV6-4; j_call: TRBJ2-2; cdr3_length: 15; cdr3_nt: TGTGCCAGCAGTGACCAGCGGGGGGACACCGGGGAGCTGTTTTTT; cdr3_aa: CASSDQRGDTGELFF
clone_size: once; d_call: TRBD1; v_call: TRBV5-1; j_call: TRBJ1-4; cdr3_length: 15; cdr3_nt: TGCGCCAGCAGCTCCTCGACAGGGAGGCGGGAAAAACTGTTTTTT; cdr3_aa: CASSSSTGRREKLFF
clone_size: -; d_call: -; v_call: TRBV28; j_call: TRBJ1-2; cdr3_length: 13; cdr3_nt: TGTGCCAGCACGATGGAGGGTGGCTATGGCTACACCTTC; cdr3_aa: CASTMEGGYGYTF